This entry features one TCR beta chain sequence. The antigen remains undetermined. The V end was cut by 6 bases, the J end by 2 bases, with 17 bases between. The germline V gene encodes CDR1 MNHNS and CDR2 SASEGT. There are 15 residues in the CDR3. Full-length variable regions came from constant-region reverse primers plus semi-nested Nested Universal Primer A PCR. One entry per CDR3 protein results from TCRdb running MiXCR on the 5' RACE reads. This table holds some 62,000 distinct CDR3 sequences, 30% found once. Study-level points and caveats: Tumor memory CD4+ T cell TCR gene usage clustered with blood and lymph node memory CD4+ cells and lymph node naive CD4+ cells. The larger cohort examined one V-J beta rearrangement, not whole repertoires. Tumor Treg TCRs overlapped most with tumor naive CD4+ cells.

Sequencing was performed on tumor-infiltrating naive CD4+ T cells sorted from the breast tumor. Subset: naive CD4+ T cells, CD4+CD45RA+CD25-. This sequence originates from a female donor with breast cancer. This chain connects TRBV6-1 to TRBJ2-7; the D gene is possibly TRBD1 (5 bases). CDR3 nucleotide sequence: TGTGCCAGCAGGGGAAGGACACCCCAACCCTACGAGCAGTACTTC. Translation: CASRGRTPQPYEQYF.